The 15 T cell receptor beta chains below were found in one sample sequenced in a study of blood T cell repertoires in COVID-19. Data came from immunoSEQ multiplex PCR; TCRdb stores just in-frame clones and leaves some out. This table has about 63,000 clones, 65% to 85% appearing once. The sequenced sample consisted of peripheral blood. Receptors were obtained from a human donor in a cohort sampled during active COVID-19.

A single count supports this clone. The chain is built from TRBV5-1 and TRBJ2-3, with D maybe TRBD2 (6 bases). Looked up from germline, CDR1 is SGHRS and CDR2 is YFSETQ. Trimming took off 7 bases at V and 1 base at J, with 13 bases between the two ends. This CDR3 has 14 residues. The DNA of the CDR3 is TGCGCCAGCGGGTCCCGGAGGGGCACAGATACGCAGTATTTT. It translates to CASGSRRGTDTQYF.

This clone was recorded at least ten times. J is TRBJ1-2 and V is TRBV11-1, with D possibly being TRBD1 (5 bases). Between the trimmed V and J ends, which lost 5 bases and 3 bases, there was a span of 10 bases. The CDR3 covers 13 residues. Germline CDR1 SGHAT, CDR2 FQDESV (reference sequence). The CDR3 is CASSTGHHYGYTF. CDR3 nucleotides: TGTGCCAGCAGCACCGGACACCACTATGGCTACACCTTC.

This clone was seen a single time. This chain connects TRBV24-1 to TRBJ2-5; tentatively, D is TRBD1 (5 bases). Trimming left V 5 bases short and J 4 bases short, with 10 bases between. The germline V gene encodes CDR1 KGHDR and CDR2 SFDVKD. This CDR3 contains 13 residues. CDR3 protein: CATSGGAPETQYF. The CDR3 DNA follows: TGTGCCACCAGTGGTGGGGCCCCAGAGACCCAGTACTTC.

The CDR3 DNA reads TGTGCCAGCAGAAAAAAGCGGGACACCCCTGAGCAGTTCTTC. Translation gives CASRKKRDTPEQFF. V is TRBV27 and J is TRBJ2-1; maybe TRBD2 (7 bases). The V gene's germline CDR1 is MNHEY and CDR2 SMNVEV (reference sequence). Trimming removed 6 bases from V and 9 bases from J, with 18 bases in between. The CDR3 length is 14 residues.

The chain links TRBV7-9 to TRBJ1-3, with a weak D call TRBD1 (5 bases). The V end lost 2 bases, the J end lost 4 bases, and 9 bases lay between the germline ends. From germline, CDR1 is SEHNR and CDR2 FQNEAQ (reference sequence). This CDR3 contains 14 residues. This CDR3 reads CASSLQGFGNTIYF. The CDR3 DNA sequence: TGTGCCAGCAGCTTACAGGGTTTCGGAAACACCATATATTTT. Full variable domain (outside the CDR3, taken from reference TRBV7-9 and TRBJ1-3): DTGVSQNPRHKITKRGQNVTFRCDPISEHNRLYWYRQTLGQGPEFLTYFQNEAQLEKSRLLSDRFSAERPKGSFSTLEIQRTEQGDSAMYLCASSLQGFGNTIYFGEGSWLTVV.

CDR3 sequence: CASSSYRGGETQYF. The CDR3 DNA sequence: TGCGCCAGCAGCTCCTACAGGGGCGGAGAGACCCAGTACTTC. The chain combines TRBV10-1 with TRBJ2-5, with 7 positions matching TRBD1. CDR3 length: 14 amino acids. Germline V CDR1 and CDR2: WNHNN, SYGVQD (reference sequence). With 6 bases clipped from V and 4 bases from J, the junction kept 8 bases outside the gene matches.

This CDR3 reads CASSLNSDSYNEQFF. In nucleotides, the CDR3 is TGTGCCAGCAGCTTAAACTCCGACAGCTACAATGAGCAGTTCTTC. The rearrangement joins TRBV7-3 to TRBJ2-1; TRBD1 is a possible D gene (5 bases). The CDR3 loop spans 15 amino acids. Per the germline V gene, CDR1 is SGHTA and CDR2 is FQGTGA. V lost 1 base and J 3 bases, leaving 10 bases between the germline ends.

The V gene is TRBV6-6, the J gene TRBJ1-2, with TRBD1 matching over 11 bases. V lost 5 bases and J lost 0; bases outside the gene matches: 5. CDR1 and CDR2 (germline): MNHNY, SVGAGI (reference sequence). CDR3 length equals 16 residues. In DNA form, the CDR3 reads TGTGCCAGCAGTAAGGGACAGGGGGGAACTAACTATGGCTACACCTTC. This translates into CASSKGQGGTNYGYTF.

The V call is TRBV3-1 (or the pseudogene TRBV3-2), the J call TRBJ2-2; D is unclear. The length of the CDR3 is 15 residues. Germline loops: CDR1 LGHDT, CDR2 YNNKEL (reference sequence). V shed 4 bases and J shed 1 base, with 10 bases lying between them. The CDR3 reads CASSPPPGNTGELFF. The CDR3 DNA sequence: TGTGCCAGCAGCCCCCCCCCGGGGAACACCGGGGAGCTGTTTTTT.

The CDR3 loop reads CASSLTGPANEQFF. The CDR3 region has the DNA TGTGCCAGTAGTCTGACAGGGCCGGCCAATGAGCAGTTCTTC. The chain carries TRBV19 and TRBJ2-1, with 7 bases lining up with TRBD1. The CDR3 loop spans 14 amino acids. Germline-derived CDR1 and CDR2 are LNHDA and SQIVND (reference sequence). After removal of 5 bases from V and 6 bases from J, the junction contained 7 bases not matched to a gene.

The chain has TRBV19 and TRBJ2-6; 10 nucleotides line up with TRBD1. V gave up 3 bases and J gave up 0 bases; unmatched junction bases: 11. From germline, CDR1 is LNHDA and CDR2 SQIVND (reference sequence). This CDR3 comprises 20 residues. The CDR3 is CASSMDDRGHSGSGANVLTF. In DNA, the CDR3 is TGTGCCAGTAGTATGGATGACAGGGGGCACAGTGGCTCTGGGGCCAACGTCCTGACTTTC.

This chain links TRBV5-1 with TRBJ2-3, with 9 bases lining up with TRBD2. The V and J ends lost 0 bases and 5 bases, in that order; junction bases with no gene match: 4. CDR1 is SGHRS, CDR2 YFSETQ, per germline. This CDR3 comprises 15 residues. The CDR3 protein is CASSLERGEIDTQYF. CDR3 in DNA: TGCGCCAGCAGCTTGGAGCGGGGGGAGATAGATACGCAGTATTTT.

V usage is TRBV28 and J usage is TRBJ2-7, with 8 positions matching TRBD1. This CDR3 contains 13 residues. After removal of 5 bases from V and 6 bases from J, the junction contained 6 bases not matched to a gene. Germline V CDR1 and CDR2: MDHEN, SYDVKM. DNA for the CDR3: TGTGCCAGCAGTCTCGACAGGGGAAGCGAGCAGTACTTC. The encoded protein is CASSLDRGSEQYF. Drawing the rest from reference TRBV28 and TRBJ2-7, the complete variable domain is DVKVTQSSRYLVKRTGEKVFLECVQDMDHENMFWYRQDPGLGLRLIYFSYDVKMKEKGDIPEGYSVSREKKERFSLILESASTNQTSMYLCASSLDRGSEQYFGPGTRLTVT.

V and J are TRBV7-9 and TRBJ2-3; perhaps TRBD1 as D (5 bases). CDR3 length equals 11 residues. Germline V lookup: CDR1 SEHNR, CDR2 FQNEAQ (reference sequence). The V and J ends lost 8 bases and 6 bases respectively, with 9 bases between them. Here the CDR3 DNA reads TGTGCCAGCCAAAGGGGCGATACGCAGTATTTT. Translating gives CASQRGDTQYF. Based on the CDR3 plus reference TRBV7-9 and TRBJ2-3, the full variable domain is DTGVSQNPRHKITKRGQNVTFRCDPISEHNRLYWYRQTLGQGPEFLTYFQNEAQLEKSRLLSDRFSAERPKGSFSTLEIQRTEQGDSAMYLCASQRGDTQYFGPGTRLTVL.

This clone has a handful of counts. The J gene is TRBJ1-5, the V gene TRBV2; D possibly corresponds to TRBD1 (5 bases). CDR3 length: 13 residues. V was pared by 9 bases and J by 0 bases, with 9 bases between. Looked up from germline, CDR1 is SNHLY and CDR2 is FYNNEI. The CDR3 DNA reads TGTGCCAGTGGGGCTGTTAGCAATCAGCCCCAGCATTTT. This gives the protein CASGAVSNQPQHF.